This entry describes one T cell receptor (beta chain). The study ran its PCR with 60 Vbeta and 13 Jbeta primers. Repertoires were generated with immunoSEQ multiplex PCR, while TCRdb's copy carries only in-frame clones and drops some. Of around 170,000 clones listed, about four fifths are singletons. The sample belongs to a study of cytomegalovirus exposure and HLA in healthy donors. The CDR3 loop spans 16 amino acids. The V and J ends lost 0 bases and 1 base, in that order; junction bases with no gene match: 2. Germline CDR1 is SGDLS and CDR2 is YYNGEE. The chain uses TRBV9 and TRBJ2-3; TRBD2 agrees at 10 bases. Sequenced input: PBMCs. The TCR comes from a woman aged 50 to 60 in good health and CMV-seropositive. The CDR3 DNA reads as TGTGCCAGCAGCGTAGGGCTAGCGGGGGGCACAGATACGCAGTATTTT. Translating gives CASSVGLAGGTDTQYF.